These T cell receptor beta chains were read from a single sample in a study of CD8 T cells in ankylosing spondylitis. TCRdb recomputed calls from the 5' RACE reads with MiXCR, one row per CDR3 protein. Of under 550,000 distinct CDR3 sequences in the sample, 25% to 30% were seen once. The material sequenced was blood, either unsorted or a sorted T cell fraction (not recorded which). Source of these receptors: a male donor with ankylosing spondylitis. Both conserved end residues are part of each CDR3. The order of the fields is J gene, clone size, V gene, D gene, CDR3 protein, CDR3 DNA. The D gene is left open where the match is weak. The size of a clone is reported for some rows only, either as once, few or many, or as a class for expanded clones.

j_gene: TRBJ2-2
abundance: few
v_gene: TRBV4-2
d_gene: TRBD2
CDR3aa: CASSQAVSAGGSTGELFF
CDR3nt: TGTGCCAGCAGCCAAGCGGTCTCAGCGGGAGGAAGCACCGGGGAGCTGTTTTTT

j_gene: TRBJ1-4
abundance: few
v_gene: TRBV7-2
d_gene: .
CDR3aa: CASSPRWTATNEKLFF
CDR3nt: TGTGCCAGCAGCCCCCGTTGGACAGCAACTAATGAAAAACTGTTTTTT

j_gene: TRBJ2-5
abundance: few
v_gene: TRBV27
d_gene: TRBD2
CDR3aa: CASSFLAGVETQYF
CDR3nt: TGTGCCAGCAGTTTTCTAGCGGGAGTAGAGACCCAGTACTTC

j_gene: TRBJ1-2
abundance: .
v_gene: TRBV3-1
d_gene: TRBD1
CDR3aa: CASSPGQVPSYGYTF
CDR3nt: TGTGCCAGCAGCCCAGGACAGGTTCCTTCCTATGGCTACACCTTC

j_gene: TRBJ2-1
abundance: .
v_gene: TRBV12-3/TRBV12-4
d_gene: TRBD2
CDR3aa: CASSTPAGGIHEQFF
CDR3nt: TGTGCCAGCAGCACCCCAGCGGGAGGAATTCATGAGCAGTTCTTC

j_gene: TRBJ2-1
abundance: .
v_gene: TRBV29-1
d_gene: TRBD2
CDR3aa: CSVGRTSGSFSRSYNEQFF
CDR3nt: TGCAGCGTAGGGCGGACTAGCGGGAGCTTTAGCCGTTCCTACAATGAGCAGTTCTTC

j_gene: TRBJ1-2
abundance: .
v_gene: TRBV24-1
d_gene: .
CDR3aa: CATSDFGGAQGYTF
CDR3nt: TGTGCCACCAGTGATTTCGGGGGGGCGCAGGGCTACACCTTC

j_gene: TRBJ1-3
abundance: many
v_gene: TRBV29-1
d_gene: .
CDR3aa: CSVATGKSGNTIYF
CDR3nt: TGCAGCGTGGCCACAGGGAAGTCTGGAAACACCATATATTTT

j_gene: TRBJ1-5
abundance: few
v_gene: TRBV2
d_gene: TRBD1
CDR3aa: CASSGDSEQPQHF
CDR3nt: TGTGCCAGCAGCGGGGACAGCGAGCAGCCCCAGCATTTT

j_gene: TRBJ1-4
abundance: few
v_gene: TRBV6-5
d_gene: .
CDR3aa: CASSYEGHTNEKLFF
CDR3nt: TGTGCCAGCAGTTACGAGGGGCATACTAATGAAAAACTGTTTTTT

j_gene: TRBJ1-2
abundance: few
v_gene: TRBV5-1
d_gene: .
CDR3aa: CASSLVGSAPYGYTF
CDR3nt: TGCGCCAGCAGCTTGGTGGGCAGCGCGCCCTATGGCTACACCTTC

j_gene: TRBJ2-5
abundance: .
v_gene: TRBV27
d_gene: TRBD2
CDR3aa: CASSFWLAGRETQYF
CDR3nt: TGTGCCAGCAGTTTCTGGCTAGCGGGACGGGAGACCCAGTACTTC

j_gene: TRBJ2-2
abundance: .
v_gene: TRBV6-1
d_gene: .
CDR3aa: CASRNVKSKILTGELFF
CDR3nt: TGTGCCAGCAGAAACGTTAAAAGCAAAATACTCACCGGGGAGCTGTTTTTT

j_gene: TRBJ2-3
abundance: few
v_gene: TRBV3-1
d_gene: TRBD2
CDR3aa: CASSQGTSGRPTQYF
CDR3nt: TGTGCCAGCAGCCAAGGGACTAGCGGGAGGCCTACGCAGTATTTT

j_gene: TRBJ1-1
abundance: .
v_gene: TRBV24-1
d_gene: .
CDR3aa: CATSEGKDRANTEAFF
CDR3nt: TGTGCCACCAGTGAGGGGAAGGACAGAGCGAACACTGAAGCTTTCTTT

j_gene: TRBJ2-1
abundance: .
v_gene: TRBV24-1
d_gene: TRBD2
CDR3aa: CATSVIAGGSYNEQFF
CDR3nt: TGTGCCACCAGTGTGATAGCGGGAGGTTCCTACAATGAGCAGTTCTTC

j_gene: TRBJ2-1
abundance: few
v_gene: TRBV24-1
d_gene: TRBD2
CDR3aa: CATSDLGGSFYNEQFF
CDR3nt: TGTGCCACCAGTGATTTGGGCGGGAGCTTCTACAATGAGCAGTTCTTC

j_gene: TRBJ2-1
abundance: few
v_gene: TRBV5-1
d_gene: .
CDR3aa: CASSFLGSSYNEQFF
CDR3nt: TGCGCCAGCAGCTTTTTGGGGAGCTCCTACAATGAGCAGTTCTTC

j_gene: TRBJ2-3
abundance: many
v_gene: TRBV29-1
d_gene: .
CDR3aa: CSVDGGARTDTQYF
CDR3nt: TGCAGCGTTGATGGGGGGGCTCGCACAGATACGCAGTATTTT

j_gene: TRBJ1-1
abundance: .
v_gene: TRBV6-1
d_gene: .
CDR3aa: CASKLPGHPNTEAFF
CDR3nt: TGTGCCAGCAAGCTCCCGGGACACCCGAACACTGAAGCTTTCTTT

j_gene: TRBJ2-1
abundance: .
v_gene: TRBV10-3
d_gene: .
CDR3aa: CAISESKGAHNEQFF
CDR3nt: TGTGCCATCAGTGAGTCAAAAGGGGCCCACAATGAGCAGTTCTTC

j_gene: TRBJ2-1
abundance: few
v_gene: TRBV5-1
d_gene: .
CDR3aa: CASAPGTSYNEQFF
CDR3nt: TGCGCCAGCGCCCCCGGGACCTCCTACAATGAGCAGTTCTTC

j_gene: TRBJ1-5
abundance: .
v_gene: TRBV5-1
d_gene: .
CDR3aa: CASSLGAGERNQPQHF
CDR3nt: TGCGCCAGCAGCTTGGGGGCGGGTGAACGCAATCAGCCCCAGCATTTT

j_gene: TRBJ1-1
abundance: .
v_gene: TRBV3-1
d_gene: .
CDR3aa: CASSDRYTEAFF
CDR3nt: TGTGCCAGCAGCGACAGGTACACTGAAGCTTTCTTT

j_gene: TRBJ2-5
abundance: .
v_gene: TRBV5-1
d_gene: TRBD1
CDR3aa: CASSRQGIETQYF
CDR3nt: TGCGCCAGCAGCCGACAGGGCATAGAGACCCAGTACTTC

j_gene: TRBJ2-1
abundance: many
v_gene: TRBV12-3/TRBV12-4
d_gene: .
CDR3aa: CASSLFNEQFF
CDR3nt: TGTGCCAGCAGTTTGTTCAATGAGCAGTTCTTC

j_gene: TRBJ1-1
abundance: .
v_gene: TRBV5-1
d_gene: TRBD1
CDR3aa: CASSLVTGGFYTEAFF
CDR3nt: TGCGCCAGCAGCTTGGTTACAGGGGGATTCTACACTGAAGCTTTCTTT

j_gene: TRBJ1-1
abundance: few
v_gene: TRBV9
d_gene: .
CDR3aa: CASSVATGTEAFF
CDR3nt: TGTGCCAGCAGCGTAGCTACGGGCACTGAAGCTTTCTTT

j_gene: TRBJ2-1
abundance: once
v_gene: TRBV5-1
d_gene: .
CDR3aa: CASSHLTLRNEQFF
CDR3nt: TGCGCCAGCAGCCACTTGACCTTGAGGAATGAGCAGTTCTTC

j_gene: TRBJ1-2
abundance: many
v_gene: TRBV25-1
d_gene: .
CDR3aa: CASSELSGNYGYTF
CDR3nt: TGTGCCAGCAGTGAATTGTCAGGAAACTATGGCTACACCTTC

j_gene: TRBJ2-5
abundance: many
v_gene: TRBV7-7
d_gene: TRBD1
CDR3aa: CASSLDRGSQETQYF
CDR3nt: TGTGCCAGCAGCTTAGACAGGGGTTCACAAGAGACCCAGTACTTC

j_gene: TRBJ1-6
abundance: .
v_gene: TRBV7-9
d_gene: .
CDR3aa: CASSEQWGNTYNSPLHF
CDR3nt: TGTGCCAGCAGCGAACAGTGGGGCAACACCTATAATTCACCCCTCCACTTT

j_gene: TRBJ2-5
abundance: .
v_gene: TRBV20-1
d_gene: .
CDR3aa: CSARVGATQETQYF
CDR3nt: TGCAGTGCTAGAGTGGGAGCGACCCAAGAGACCCAGTACTTC

j_gene: TRBJ1-1
abundance: .
v_gene: TRBV2
d_gene: TRBD1
CDR3aa: CASSERTGGTFF
CDR3nt: TGTGCCAGCAGTGAACGGACAGGGGGAACTTTCTTT

j_gene: TRBJ2-7
abundance: few
v_gene: TRBV5-1
d_gene: TRBD2
CDR3aa: CASSLGLARNYEQYF
CDR3nt: TGCGCCAGCAGCTTGGGACTAGCCCGTAACTACGAGCAGTACTTC

j_gene: TRBJ1-5
abundance: .
v_gene: TRBV4-1
d_gene: .
CDR3aa: CASSQDLEKGWQPQHF
CDR3nt: TGCGCCAGCAGCCAAGATCTTGAGAAGGGATGGCAGCCCCAGCATTTT

j_gene: TRBJ2-7
abundance: .
v_gene: TRBV11-2
d_gene: TRBD2
CDR3aa: CASSFNSGNSYEQYF
CDR3nt: TGTGCCAGCAGCTTCAATAGCGGGAACTCCTACGAGCAGTACTTC

j_gene: TRBJ2-5
abundance: many
v_gene: TRBV7-2
d_gene: TRBD2
CDR3aa: CASSFPAGGQETQYF
CDR3nt: TGTGCCAGCAGCTTTCCAGCGGGAGGGCAAGAGACCCAGTACTTC

j_gene: TRBJ2-2
abundance: few
v_gene: TRBV20-1
d_gene: .
CDR3aa: CSARTIHGANTGELFF
CDR3nt: TGCAGTGCTAGGACAATACACGGGGCGAACACCGGGGAGCTGTTTTTT

j_gene: TRBJ2-5
abundance: .
v_gene: TRBV16
d_gene: .
CDR3aa: CASSQSREGTQYF
CDR3nt: TGTGCCAGCAGCCAATCGAGGGAAGGGACCCAGTACTTC

j_gene: TRBJ2-1
abundance: .
v_gene: TRBV20-1
d_gene: .
CDR3aa: CSARDLSRASGDNEQFF
CDR3nt: TGCAGTGCTAGAGATCTTTCCCGTGCCAGCGGAGACAATGAGCAGTTCTTC

j_gene: TRBJ1-1
abundance: few
v_gene: TRBV29-1
d_gene: .
CDR3aa: CSVEPTLANTEAFF
CDR3nt: TGCAGCGTTGAACCGACGCTAGCCAACACTGAAGCTTTCTTT

j_gene: TRBJ1-5
abundance: few
v_gene: TRBV20-1
d_gene: .
CDR3aa: CSARRGALNQPQHF
CDR3nt: TGCAGTGCTAGACGGGGGGCCCTAAATCAGCCCCAGCATTTT

j_gene: TRBJ1-5
abundance: few
v_gene: TRBV12-3/TRBV12-4
d_gene: .
CDR3aa: CASSSYRDQPQHF
CDR3nt: TGTGCCAGCAGTTCCTACAGGGATCAGCCCCAGCATTTT

j_gene: TRBJ1-2
abundance: few
v_gene: TRBV7-2
d_gene: .
CDR3aa: CASSFRGGGYTF
CDR3nt: TGTGCCAGCAGCTTCAGGGGAGGTGGCTACACCTTC

j_gene: TRBJ2-7
abundance: .
v_gene: TRBV11-2
d_gene: .
CDR3aa: CASSLVRAHHEQYF
CDR3nt: TGTGCCAGCAGCTTAGTAAGGGCACACCACGAGCAGTACTTC

j_gene: TRBJ2-1
abundance: many
v_gene: TRBV11-2
d_gene: TRBD2
CDR3aa: CASSLVLAGARNEQFF
CDR3nt: TGTGCCAGCAGCTTAGTTTTAGCGGGAGCACGCAATGAGCAGTTCTTC

j_gene: TRBJ2-2
abundance: .
v_gene: TRBV2
d_gene: .
CDR3aa: CASSRTDISGTGELFF
CDR3nt: TGTGCCAGCAGTCGGACCGACATCTCGGGCACCGGGGAGCTGTTTTTT

j_gene: TRBJ1-2
abundance: .
v_gene: TRBV12-3/TRBV12-4
d_gene: .
CDR3aa: CASSWMHYGYTF
CDR3nt: TGTGCCAGCAGTTGGATGCATTATGGCTACACCTTC

j_gene: TRBJ1-5
abundance: .
v_gene: TRBV5-1
d_gene: .
CDR3aa: CASSPPHRQDNQPQHF
CDR3nt: TGCGCCAGCAGCCCTCCTCACCGACAGGACAATCAGCCCCAGCATTTT

j_gene: TRBJ2-5
abundance: .
v_gene: TRBV7-2
d_gene: TRBD1
CDR3aa: CASRKDRGRPETQYF
CDR3nt: TGTGCCAGCAGAAAGGACAGGGGACGACCAGAGACCCAGTACTTC

j_gene: TRBJ2-1
abundance: .
v_gene: TRBV9
d_gene: .
CDR3aa: CASSVASHNEQFF
CDR3nt: TGTGCCAGCAGCGTAGCTAGCCACAATGAGCAGTTCTTC

j_gene: TRBJ2-3
abundance: .
v_gene: TRBV20-1
d_gene: .
CDR3aa: CSARLRVRDTQYF
CDR3nt: TGCAGTGCTAGGCTAAGGGTGAGAGATACGCAGTATTTT